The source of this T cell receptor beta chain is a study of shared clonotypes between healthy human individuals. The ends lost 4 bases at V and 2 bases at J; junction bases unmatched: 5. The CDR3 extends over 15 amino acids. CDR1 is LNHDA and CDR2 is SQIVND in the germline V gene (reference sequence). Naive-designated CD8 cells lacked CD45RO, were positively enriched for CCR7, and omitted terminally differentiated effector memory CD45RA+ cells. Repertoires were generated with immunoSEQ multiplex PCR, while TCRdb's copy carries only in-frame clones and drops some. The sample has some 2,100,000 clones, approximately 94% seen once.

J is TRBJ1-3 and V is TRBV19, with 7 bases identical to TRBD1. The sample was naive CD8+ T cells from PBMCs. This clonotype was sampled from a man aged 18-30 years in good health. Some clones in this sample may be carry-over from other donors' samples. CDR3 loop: CASSTGTATGNTIYF. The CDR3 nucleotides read TGTGCCAGTAGTACCGGGACAGCCACTGGAAACACCATATATTTT.